Following are 24 T cell receptor beta chains from one sample sequenced in a study of T-cell reconstitution after alpha-beta-depleted transplantation in children. The authors prepared the TCRbeta library with unique molecular identifiers. Each CDR3 protein is one row after TCRdb ran MiXCR on the PCR reads. The table has some 550,000 distinct CDR3 sequences, roughly 24% seen once. Sequences were derived from PBMCs, mostly from graft donor cells, sampled 360 days after TCRalphabeta/CD19-depleted stem cell transplant. Receptors originate from a boy under two years old who had a stem cell transplant for acute myeloid leukemia, so the T cells may come from the graft donor.

V is TRBV12-3 or TRBV12-4 and J is TRBJ2-4; D could derive from TRBD1 or TRBD2 (5 bases each). With 2 bases removed from V and 6 bases from J, the gap between germline ends came to 14 bases. This CDR3 contains 15 residues. The CDR3 coding sequence is TGTGCCAGCAGTTTAACGCCCGGGGCGGGAAACATTCAGTACTTC. Its translation: CASSLTPGAGNIQYF.

This clonotype turned up a few times. The V and J genes are TRBV24-1 and TRBJ2-1; D not resolved. Per germline, CDR1 KGHDR and CDR2 SFDVKD. The CDR3 runs 13 residues. Trimming removed 4 bases at V and 4 bases at J, with 7 bases between. CDR3 in amino acids: CATSETRYNEQFF. The CDR3 coding sequence is TGTGCCACCAGTGAGACCCGGTACAATGAGCAGTTCTTC.

This clonotype was recorded at least ten times. The chain has TRBV2 and TRBJ1-1, with a weak D call TRBD1 (5 bases). The CDR3 covers 16 residues. The germline CDR1 and CDR2 sequences are SNHLY and FYNNEI. Trimming took off 8 bases at V and 1 base at J, with 20 bases between the two ends. CDR3 residues: CASLPTQVSKNTEAFF. CDR3 coding DNA: TGTGCCAGCTTACCCACACAGGTTTCTAAGAACACTGAAGCTTTCTTT. The whole variable domain, filled in from reference TRBV2 and TRBJ1-1, reads EPEVTQTPSHQVTQMGQEVILRCVPISNHLYFYWYRQILGQKVEFLVSFYNNEISEKSEIFDDQFSVERPDGSNFTLKIRSTKLEDSAMYFCASLPTQVSKNTEAFFGQGTRLTVV.

V is TRBV27 and J is TRBJ2-3; D is possibly TRBD1 or TRBD2 (5 bases each). Germline V gene sequence: CDR1 MNHEY, CDR2 SMNVEV (reference sequence). The CDR3 sequence is 18 residues long. V lost 2 bases, J lost 6 bases, and 24 bases lay in between. DNA for the CDR3: TGTGCCAGCAGTTTACACCGGGACGACTTAGCAGGAGGTGATACGCAGTATTTT. Translated: CASSLHRDDLAGGDTQYF.

This clonotype was picked up a small number of times. J is TRBJ2-5 and V is TRBV5-1, with 7 bases aligning to TRBD1. The CDR3 covers 15 residues. Trimming removed 0 bases from V and 5 bases from J; junction bases left unmatched: 7. Germline loops: CDR1 SGHRS, CDR2 YFSETQ. The chain's CDR3 is CASSLAGGDGETQYF. The CDR3 nucleotides read TGCGCCAGCAGCTTGGCAGGGGGAGATGGGGAGACCCAGTACTTC.

The gene calls are TRBV21-1 and TRBJ1-1. TRBV21-1 is flagged as a pseudogene. There are 15 residues in the CDR3. As DNA, the CDR3 is TGTGCCAGCAGCAAACTTGGCAGCCTGAACACTGAAGCTTTCTTT. It encodes CASSKLGSLNTEAFF.

The chain has TRBV25-1 and TRBJ2-2; no reliable D call. The CDR3 runs 22 residues. Between the trimmed V and J ends, which lost 6 bases and 6 bases, there was a span of 38 bases. CDR1 MGHDK and CDR2 SYGVNS come from the germline V gene. The CDR3 DNA follows: TGTGCCAGCAGCCGATTCCCTGAGTTGTCCCAATTCTCAACAGCTGGGTCCGGGGAGCTGTTTTTT. Translating gives CASSRFPELSQFSTAGSGELFF.

This sequence joins TRBV20-1 and TRBJ2-3, with D perhaps TRBD1 (5 bases). Germline-derived CDR1 and CDR2 are DFQATT and SNEGSKA (reference sequence). This CDR3 is 13 amino acids long. The V end lost 6 bases, the J end lost 4 bases, and 14 bases lay between the germline ends. CDR3 in amino acids: CSAKGPRADTQYF. The CDR3 DNA is TGCAGTGCCAAGGGGCCTCGGGCAGATACGCAGTATTTT.

The genes are TRBV20-1 and TRBJ2-7; TRBD1 matches at 7 bases. J was trimmed by 3 bases and V by 3 bases; bases with no gene match: 5. Looked up from germline, CDR1 is DFQATT and CDR2 is SNEGSKA (reference sequence). CDR3 size: 13 residues. The CDR3 here is CSASSPGGYEQYV. CDR3 DNA: TGCAGTGCTAGCTCCCCAGGGGGCTACGAGCAGTACGTC.

The chain recombines TRBV7-9 with TRBJ2-1, with D possibly matching TRBD1 (6 bases). Deletions cut 5 bases from V and 9 bases from J, with 11 bases between. This CDR3 spans 12 amino acids. Germline CDR1 is SEHNR and CDR2 is FQNEAQ (reference sequence). The CDR3 sequence is CASSMGAIEQFF. The CDR3 region has the DNA TGTGCCAGCAGCATGGGGGCGATTGAGCAGTTCTTC.

The chain couples TRBV6-5 to TRBJ2-7; no firm D call. Germline-derived CDR1 and CDR2 are MNHEY and SVGAGI. The CDR3 contains 14 residues. Trimming shortened V by 0 bases and J by 3 bases, and 9 bases separated the two germline ends. The CDR3 sequence: CASSYSWTGYEQYF. In DNA form, the CDR3 reads TGTGCCAGCAGTTACTCCTGGACGGGCTACGAGCAGTACTTC.

This clonotype was seen ten or more times. The chain has TRBV20-1 and TRBJ2-5, with D unclear. V shed 5 bases and J shed 9 bases, with 10 bases lying between them. CDR1 DFQATT and CDR2 SNEGSKA come from the germline V gene (reference sequence). The CDR3 spans 10 residues. CDR3 amino acids: CSAGPSAQYF. The CDR3 coding sequence is TGCAGTGCTGGCCCCTCGGCCCAGTACTTC.

The V gene is TRBV20-1, the J gene TRBJ1-2; D unresolved. V was clipped by 6 bases and J by 4 bases, with 12 bases between them. Per the germline V gene, CDR1 is DFQATT and CDR2 is SNEGSKA (reference sequence). The CDR3 consists of 12 residues. The CDR3 reads CSAPVPLYGYTF. The CDR3 nucleotides read TGCAGTGCCCCTGTCCCCCTCTATGGCTACACCTTC.

This clonotype was detected only a few times. The CDR3, as DNA: TGTGCCAGCAGTTTAGCCTTGGGGTCAGGGGGCGCGGGCAATCAGCCCCAGCATTTT. Translating it yields CASSLALGSGGAGNQPQHF. The genes are TRBV12-3 or TRBV12-4 and TRBJ1-5, with 8 bases aligning to TRBD1. Trimming removed 0 bases from V and 2 bases from J; junction bases left unmatched: 12. This CDR3 has 19 residues.

This clonotype was picked up many times. V gene TRBV7-2 combines with J gene TRBJ2-7, with 11 positions matching TRBD1. V was pared by 3 bases and J by 2 bases, with 3 bases of the junction left unmatched. Germline-derived CDR1 and CDR2 are SGHTA and FQGNSA. The CDR3 runs 15 residues. The CDR3 protein is CASSLRTGGTYEQYF. The CDR3 DNA sequence: TGTGCCAGCAGCTTGAGGACAGGGGGCACCTACGAGCAGTACTTC. Supplemented by reference TRBV7-2 and TRBJ2-7, the full variable domain reads GAGVSQSPSNKVTEKGKDVELRCDPISGHTALYWYRQSLGQGLEFLIYFQGNSAPDKSGLPSDRFSAERTGGSVSTLTIQRTQQEDSAVYLCASSLRTGGTYEQYFGPGTRLTVT.

The CDR3 reads CASSSLVGGDTYQETQYF. The CDR3 DNA follows: TGTGCCAGCAGTAGCCTTGTAGGCGGGGACACCTACCAAGAGACCCAGTACTTC. The genes are TRBV28 and TRBJ2-5; TRBD1 or TRBD2 may be the D gene (6 bases each). The CDR3 is made up of 18 amino acids. CDR1 MDHEN and CDR2 SYDVKM come from the germline V gene. V lost 5 bases and J 0 bases, leaving 22 bases between the germline ends.

This clonotype was seen at least ten times. The chain carries TRBV20-1 and TRBJ2-1, with D possibly TRBD1 on 6 matching bases. V was pared by 3 bases and J by 6 bases, with 12 bases between. CDR3 length: 13 amino acids. The germline V gene encodes CDR1 DFQATT and CDR2 SNEGSKA (reference sequence). The CDR3 sequence is CSASRGLVNEQFF. The CDR3 DNA is TGCAGTGCTAGCAGGGGATTGGTCAATGAGCAGTTCTTC.

The genes are TRBV5-6 and TRBJ2-7; no clear D gene. Germline loops: CDR1 SGHDT, CDR2 YYEEEE. V was trimmed by 4 bases and J by 6 bases, leaving 8 bases between them. CDR3 length: 11 residues. For the CDR3, the DNA is TGTGCCAGCAGCAGGGTGAGCGAGCAGTACTTC. Translated: CASSRVSEQYF.

In DNA, the CDR3 is TGTGCCAGCAGGCTTGATCCCCGGGACAGCTTCTACGAGCAGTACGTC. Amino acids: CASRLDPRDSFYEQYV. The rearrangement links TRBV5-5 to TRBJ2-7; 7 bases agree with TRBD1. Germline V CDR1 and CDR2: SGHKS, YYEKEE (reference sequence). V dropped 5 bases and J dropped 3; count of bases not matched to a gene: 14. The CDR3 sequence is 16 residues long.

This clonotype has a handful of counts. This chain links TRBV5-1 with TRBJ2-7; D assignment may be TRBD1 or TRBD2 (5 bases each). Trimming stripped 0 bases from V and 6 bases from J, with 10 bases between. Per the germline V gene, CDR1 is SGHRS and CDR2 is YFSETQ. This CDR3 region has 13 residues. Here the CDR3 reads CASSLVEGSEQYF. CDR3 in DNA: TGCGCCAGCAGCTTGGTCGAGGGGAGCGAGCAGTACTTC.

The rearrangement links TRBV10-3 to TRBJ2-5, with D maybe TRBD2 (6 bases). This CDR3 spans 13 amino acids. Between the trimmed V and J ends, which lost 9 bases and 5 bases, there was a span of 16 bases. Germline V gene lookup returns CDR1 ENHRY and CDR2 SYGVKD. The CDR3 sequence is CAMSPGGAETQYF. The CDR3 DNA reads as TGTGCCATGAGCCCCGGGGGAGCGGAGACCCAGTACTTC.

There are a few counts of this clonotype. The V call is TRBV7-8, the J call TRBJ2-3; D is unresolved. The germline V and J ends were trimmed by 1 base and 2 bases, with 10 bases remaining between them. CDR1 and CDR2 from the germline V gene are SGHVS and FQNEAQ. This CDR3 region has 15 residues. CDR3 region: CASSLDSFVTDTQYF. The CDR3 DNA sequence: TGTGCCAGCAGCTTAGATTCCTTTGTCACAGATACGCAGTATTTT.

This chain links TRBV15 with TRBJ1-4; D call uncertain. CDR1 LNHNV and CDR2 YYDKDF come from the germline V gene (reference sequence). The CDR3 extends over 16 amino acids. Deletions cut 0 bases from V and 4 bases from J, with 12 bases between. The DNA for the CDR3 is TGTGCCACCAGCAGAGATCCACACGGGAGTAATGAAAAACTGTTTTTT. This encodes CATSRDPHGSNEKLFF.

At least ten counts were recorded for this clonotype. Germline is not matched at one junction end, which may reflect a read error. The chain uses TRBV12-3 or TRBV12-4 and TRBJ1-2; D gene unclear. The CDR3 is made up of 14 amino acids. The CDR3, as DNA: TGTGCCAGCACTTTAAGGGCTATGGGCTATGGCTACACCTTC. It translates to CASTLRAMGYGYTF.